This T cell receptor beta chain was found in a study of beta chain features in type 1 diabetes. About the study: Cell yields, age and gender were similar between patients and healthy donors.

The authors sorted CD4+ naive, central memory, regulatory and stem cell-like memory cells via CD45RO/CCR7/CD25/CD127/CD95/CD27. Expressed TCRB transcripts were sequenced, since all the RNA that had been isolated was reverse transcribed. Assay used: immunoSEQ multiplex PCR; TCRdb lists only in-frame clones, some missing. The data contain 250,000 to 300,000 clones, roughly an eighth of them singletons. There are a few counts of this clone. Its cognate antigen is unknown. Trimming at V came to 7 bases and at J to 11 bases, leaving 13 bases not matched to a gene. Germline V lookup: CDR1 MDHEN, CDR2 SYDVKM. CDR3 size: 13 residues. Findings and limits, study-wide: Shortening that was moderate but significant affected the TCRB CDR3s of Type 1 diabetes patients in all four CD4+ subsets. Whatever favoring of shorter templates PCR might show would apply equally to patients and controls.

This chain links TRBV28 with TRBJ1-1, with 7 positions matching TRBD1. The sequence was obtained from a man under 40 with type 1 diabetes. Input material: naive CD4+ T cells from blood. CDR3 coding DNA: TGTGCCAGCACAACCAGGGGGGCCTCGAGGGCTTTCTTT. This codes for CASTTRGASRAFF.